This passage covers 23 T cell receptor beta chains from one sample sequenced in a study of blood T cell repertoires in COVID-19 (dated by TCRdb to the early 2020s). Libraries were built with the immunoSEQ multiplex PCR assay. The immuneACCESS repertoire file appears here via TCRdb, limited to in-frame rearrangements. These files lack a portion of the clones; in checked studies, under half of the deficit traces to unresolved V genes, and the cause of the others is not known. This sample is represented by 150,000 to 200,000 clones; around 78% of them were singletons. Of the sample, 2.5% to 3.5% is held by the ten largest clones. Specimen: peripheral blood. Receptors were obtained from a woman over 75 with active or convalescent COVID-19.

The V call is TRBV7-9, the J call TRBJ1-2; possible D gene TRBD1, 5 bases. V was shortened by 1 base and J by 5 bases, with 17 bases between the two germline ends. CDR1 SEHNR and CDR2 FQNEAQ come from the germline V gene (reference sequence). This CDR3 has 16 amino acids. The CDR3 DNA reads TGTGCCAGCAGCTTAGTTAGCCGGACAAAGGTTTATGGCTACACCTTC. This translates into CASSLVSRTKVYGYTF.

The V call is TRBV28, the J call TRBJ1-1; 10 positions agree with TRBD1. Germline trimming cut 5 bases from V and 0 bases from J; bases unmatched to any gene: 9. CDR1 and CDR2 (germline): MDHEN, SYDVKM. This CDR3 is built from 17 residues. The CDR3 DNA reads TGTGCCAGCAGTCTAGCCGGGACAGGGGACATGAACACTGAAGCTTTCTTT. Its translation: CASSLAGTGDMNTEAFF. Complete variable domain (other parts from reference TRBV28 and TRBJ1-1): DVKVTQSSRYLVKRTGEKVFLECVQDMDHENMFWYRQDPGLGLRLIYFSYDVKMKEKGDIPEGYSVSREKKERFSLILESASTNQTSMYLCASSLAGTGDMNTEAFFGQGTRLTVV.

The rearrangement links TRBV7-9 to TRBJ2-5, with D maybe TRBD2 (6 bases). V dropped 5 bases and J dropped 5 bases, with 15 bases sitting between them. CDR1 and CDR2 (germline): SEHNR, FQNEAQ (reference sequence). This CDR3 has 14 residues. CDR3 DNA: TGTGCCAGCAGCCCCTCGCGGGACCGGGAGACCCAGTACTTC. Translation: CASSPSRDRETQYF. The variable domain in full, completed from reference TRBV7-9 and TRBJ2-5, reads DTGVSQNPRHKITKRGQNVTFRCDPISEHNRLYWYRQTLGQGPEFLTYFQNEAQLEKSRLLSDRFSAERPKGSFSTLEIQRTEQGDSAMYLCASSPSRDRETQYFGPGTRLLVL.

The chain combines TRBV4-2 with TRBJ1-6; unclear D gene. The CDR3 consists of 14 residues. Germline V CDR1 and CDR2: LGHNA, YNFKEQ. The germline V and J ends were trimmed by 0 bases and 8 bases, with 8 bases remaining between them. CDR3 coding DNA: TGTGCCAGCAGCCAAGATCCCTCGGATTCACCCCTCCACTTT. Its protein product is CASSQDPSDSPLHF.

The CDR3 coding sequence is TGTGCCACCCGGGGGACAGGGGGCTCACCCCTCCACTTT. Encoded protein: CATRGTGGSPLHF. This chain links TRBV28 with TRBJ1-6; 12 bases are shared with TRBD1. After removal of 10 bases from V and 10 bases from J, the junction contained 5 bases not matched to a gene. CDR3 size: 13 residues. Germline loops: CDR1 MDHEN, CDR2 SYDVKM.

Notes on this clone: A clone one base away is much larger, so this may be a read error. The genes are TRBV5-6 and TRBJ1-2, with 8 nucleotides matching TRBD1. V shed 2 bases and J 8 bases; nucleotides not matched to a gene: 5. Looked up from germline, CDR1 is SGHDT and CDR2 is YYEEEE. The CDR3 consists of 13 residues. The CDR3 coding sequence is TGTGCCAGCAGCTTCGGACAGGGAGGGGGCTACACCTTC. Translated: CASSFGQGGGYTF.

This clone was detected only a few times. The chain carries TRBV19 and TRBJ2-7; tentative D call: TRBD2 (6 bases). Between the trimmed V and J ends, which lost 3 bases and 0 bases, there was a span of 15 bases. This CDR3 region has 16 residues. The germline V gene has CDR1 LNHDA and CDR2 SQIVND (reference sequence). The DNA of the CDR3 is TGTGCCAGTAGTATGTTGGGAGGTCTGAGCTCCTACGAGCAGTACTTC. Translation: CASSMLGGLSSYEQYF.

The chain is built from TRBV3-1 (or the pseudogene TRBV3-2) and TRBJ2-1; 8 bases map to TRBD1. Trimming at V came to 8 bases and at J to 4 bases, leaving 7 bases not matched to a gene. This CDR3 is 14 amino acids long. The germline CDR1 and CDR2 sequences are LGHDT and YNNKEL (reference sequence). This CDR3 reads CASGTGLAYNEQFF. CDR3 nucleotides: TGTGCCAGCGGGACAGGTTTGGCTTACAATGAGCAGTTCTTC.

This sequence joins TRBV3-1 (or the pseudogene TRBV3-2) and TRBJ2-7; TRBD2 aligns across 10 bases. V was pared by 6 bases and J by 5 bases, with 4 bases of the junction left unmatched. Germline CDR1 is LGHDT and CDR2 is YNNKEL (reference sequence). This CDR3 region has 13 residues. This chain's CDR3 is CASRKRGGDEQYF. In DNA, the CDR3 is TGTGCCAGCAGGAAGCGGGGGGGAGACGAGCAGTACTTC.

Here the CDR3 DNA reads TGTGCCAGCAGCGAGGGGACAGGGGGCGACGATGGCAATCAGCCCCAGCATTTT. This sequence encodes CASSEGTGGDDGNQPQHF. The chain joins TRBV9 to TRBJ1-5, with TRBD1 matching 12 bases. The length of the CDR3 is 18 residues. The V gene end was trimmed by 3 bases and the J gene end by 2 bases; junction bases not matched to a gene: 9. Germline V gene data show CDR1 as SGDLS and CDR2 as YYNGEE.

This chain connects TRBV28 to TRBJ1-6; TRBD1 matches 11 bases. Germline values: CDR1 MDHEN, CDR2 SYDVKM. V trimming: 5 bases; J trimming: 9 bases; junction bases outside the gene matches: 6. The CDR3 runs to 15 residues. The chain's CDR3 is CASSLSGQGGSPLHF. For the CDR3, the DNA is TGTGCCAGCAGTCTATCGGGACAGGGGGGTTCACCCCTCCACTTT.

The chain carries TRBV7-2 and TRBJ2-7; possible D gene TRBD2, 7 bases. Trimming stripped 5 bases from V and 9 bases from J, with 26 bases between. The V gene's germline CDR1 is SGHTA and CDR2 FQGNSA. This CDR3 spans 16 amino acids. The CDR3 sequence is CASSGRMGGAGLGQYF. Written as DNA, the CDR3 is TGTGCCAGCAGCGGCCGTATGGGGGGGGCCGGCCTTGGGCAGTACTTC.

The rearrangement joins TRBV10-3 to TRBJ2-7; 9 positions match TRBD1. J lost 4 bases, V lost 7 bases, and 2 bases had no gene match. Germline CDR1 ENHRY, CDR2 SYGVKD. The CDR3 contains 12 residues. Here the CDR3 DNA reads TGTGCCATCATGACAGGGGGATACGAGCAGTACTTC. It yields the protein CAIMTGGYEQYF.

The chain recombines TRBV19 with TRBJ1-1, with D tentatively TRBD1 (6 bases). This CDR3 spans 15 amino acids. V dropped 4 bases and J dropped 5 bases, with 17 bases sitting between them. CDR1 and CDR2 (germline): LNHDA, SQIVND (reference sequence). CDR3 loop: CASSNGGQGKTEAFF. The CDR3 DNA is TGTGCCAGTAGTAACGGAGGCCAGGGGAAAACTGAAGCTTTCTTT.

This clone was counted only a few times. The J gene is TRBJ2-2, the V gene TRBV4-3; the match to TRBD2 covers 9 bases. Unmatched junction bases numbered 10, after V lost 0 bases and J lost 8 bases. The CDR3 contains 17 residues. Germline V gives CDR1 LGHNA, CDR2 YSLEER. The CDR3 DNA reads as TGCGCCAGCAGCCAAGAGCTGGCTAGCGGGGCAGGTGGGGAGCTGTTTTTT. Protein sequence: CASSQELASGAGGELFF.

The DNA for the CDR3 is TGTGCCAGTCGACTAGGCAGCAACAATGAGCAGTTCTTC. Protein: CASRLGSNNEQFF. The chain links TRBV2 to TRBJ2-1; tentatively, D is TRBD2 (6 bases). CDR1 and CDR2 (germline): SNHLY, FYNNEI. CDR3 length: 13 amino acids. Deletions cut 9 bases from V and 5 bases from J, with 14 bases between.

This chain joins TRBV6-5 and TRBJ1-6; tentative D call: TRBD1 (6 bases). This CDR3 has 13 residues. The ends were cut back, 8 bases at V and 9 bases at J, with 14 bases in the middle. From germline, CDR1 is MNHEY and CDR2 SVGAGI. Here the CDR3 reads CASGENRVSPLHF. The CDR3 DNA reads as TGTGCCAGCGGGGAAAACAGGGTTTCACCCCTCCACTTT.

V and J are TRBV6-1 and TRBJ2-7; D is unresolved. Germline CDR1 and CDR2: MNHNS and SASEGT. V was clipped by 3 bases and J by 3 bases, with 6 bases between them. CDR3 length: 12 residues. CDR3 DNA: TGTGCCAGCAGTGACAGGATCTACGAGCAGTACTTC. Protein: CASSDRIYEQYF.

The sample holds a few counts of this clone. The chain has TRBV19 and TRBJ1-5; 7 nucleotides match TRBD1. This CDR3 is built from 14 residues. The V and J ends lost 6 bases and 0 bases, in that order; junction bases with no gene match: 2. Germline V gene data show CDR1 as LNHDA and CDR2 as SQIVND (reference sequence). As DNA, the CDR3 is TGTGCCAGTAGAGGGGGCTATAGCAATCAGCCCCAGCATTTT. This codes for CASRGGYSNQPQHF.

This clone was observed a few times. CDR3 loop: CASSYSGNYNEQFF. The DNA for the CDR3 is TGTGCCAGCAGTTACTCGGGCAATTACAATGAGCAGTTCTTC. The rearrangement joins TRBV6-2 or TRBV6-3 to TRBJ2-1; D gene ambiguous. The CDR3 extends over 14 amino acids. Trimming took 0 bases from V and 4 from J, leaving 7 bases between them. Germline V gives CDR1 MNHEY, CDR2 SVGEGT.

This chain uses TRBV12-3 or TRBV12-4 with TRBJ2-5; D not resolved. The germline V and J ends were trimmed by 6 bases and 2 bases, with 10 bases remaining between them. The CDR3 loop spans 13 amino acids. CDR3 nucleotides: TGTGCCAGCAGCTTTAGCCCGCAAGAGACCCAGTACTTC. It specifies CASSFSPQETQYF.

The rearrangement links TRBV5-1 to TRBJ2-7; D remains unclear. Between the trimmed V and J ends, which lost 0 bases and 7 bases, there was a span of 5 bases. CDR1 and CDR2 from the germline V gene are SGHRS and YFSETQ. This CDR3 region has 11 residues. CDR3 amino acids: CASSLDSEQYF. Here the CDR3 DNA reads TGCGCCAGCAGCTTGGATTCAGAGCAGTACTTC.

The chain uses TRBV18 and TRBJ1-4; 11 bases align to TRBD1. After removal of 4 bases from V and 5 bases from J, the junction contained 18 bases not matched to a gene. Germline lookup yields CDR1 KGHSH and CDR2 LQKENI. This CDR3 has 20 residues. The DNA for the CDR3 is TGTGCCAGCTCACGACGTAGGACAGGGGGCTCGGCGTGGGAGAATGAAAAACTGTTTTTT. It encodes CASSRRRTGGSAWENEKLFF.